What follows is one T cell receptor beta chain and its context. The authors ran the assay at deep level. Method: immunoSEQ multiplex PCR; TCRdb's copy keeps in-frame clones and lacks some. The profile shows about 2.3 million clones, over 90% of them singletons. The data originate from a study of shared clonotypes between healthy human individuals. The germline V gene encodes CDR1 MNHEY and CDR2 SMNVEV (reference sequence). CDR3 length: 13 amino acids. V was clipped by 8 bases and J by 7 bases; unmatched bases: 7. This TCR derives from a young man in good health. Some clones in this sample may be carry-over from other donors' samples. Specimen: naive CD4+ T cells from PBMCs. Subset indicated: CD45RA+ positively selected. The chain combines TRBV27 with TRBJ2-1, with 8 bases that match TRBD1. The CDR3 DNA follows: TGTGCCAGCGGGCGGCAGGGGGCGAATGAGCAGTTCTTC. Protein: CASGRQGANEQFF.